This T cell receptor beta chain stems from a study of T-cell reconstitution after alpha-beta-depleted transplantation in children. This clonotype showed up many times. Germline V gives CDR1 WSHSY, CDR2 SAAADI. With 7 bases removed from V and 5 bases from J, the gap between germline ends came to 8 bases. There are 11 residues in the CDR3. Library preparation (for TCRbeta) was performed with unique molecular identifiers. In TCRdb, the PCR reads were re-called with MiXCR into one record per CDR3 protein. The sample records around 700,000 distinct CDR3 sequences, over 10% being singletons. V and J are TRBV10-2 and TRBJ2-5; the D is unclear. The clonotype originates from a girl aged 2 to 9 with congenital amegakaryocytic thrombocytopenia, due to receive a stem cell transplant. The sample was PBMCs, taken before TCRalphabeta/CD19-depleted stem cell transplant. The chain's CDR3 is CASTQGETQYF. The CDR3, as DNA: TGCGCCAGCACCCAAGGGGAGACCCAGTACTTC.